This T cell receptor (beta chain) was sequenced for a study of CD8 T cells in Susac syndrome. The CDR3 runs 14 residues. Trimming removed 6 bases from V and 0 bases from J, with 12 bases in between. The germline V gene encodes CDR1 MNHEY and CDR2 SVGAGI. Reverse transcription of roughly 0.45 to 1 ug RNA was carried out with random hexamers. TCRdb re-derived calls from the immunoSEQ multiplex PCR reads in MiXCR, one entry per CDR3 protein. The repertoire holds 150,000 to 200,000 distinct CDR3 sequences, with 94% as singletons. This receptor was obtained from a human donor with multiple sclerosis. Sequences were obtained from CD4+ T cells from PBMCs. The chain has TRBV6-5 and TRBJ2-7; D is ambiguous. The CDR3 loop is CASSLDTASYEQYF. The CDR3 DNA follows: TGTGCCAGCAGCCTCGACACGGCCTCCTACGAGCAGTACTTC.